The following is a T cell receptor (beta chain) sequence with its context. Its antigen is unknown. The data were taken from a study of OX40 agonist ivuxolimab in advanced cancers. On the study more broadly: From about 23 to 85 years was the age range, with a mean of approximately 58 years, and approximately 80% were male. One patient with hepatocellular carcinoma and two with cutaneous melanoma, three in all, had partial responses.

Germline CDR1 is GTSNPN and CDR2 is SVGIG (reference sequence). This CDR3 contains 15 residues. V lost 5 bases, J lost 7 bases, and 18 bases lay in between. Findings and caveats of the study: The mean number of expanded clones was higher in CD8+ T cells than in CD4+. Partial responders at 0.1-3.0 mg/kg had among the lowest clonal expansion.

Profiled with immunoSEQ multiplex PCR; TCRdb holds only in-frame clones, not every one. The sample records approximately 44,000 clones, more than 75% being singletons. The V gene is TRBV30, the J gene TRBJ1-6; the D is unclear. The sequencing here drew on CD4+ or CD8+ T cells sorted from blood, taken in a trial of the OX40 agonist ivuxolimab. The TCR was taken from an adult with an advanced solid tumor such as melanoma, head and neck, liver or kidney cancer. As DNA, the CDR3 is TGTGCCTGGGCGATTGGGCCGGCCGTAAATTCACCCCTCCACTTT. Translating gives CAWAIGPAVNSPLHF.